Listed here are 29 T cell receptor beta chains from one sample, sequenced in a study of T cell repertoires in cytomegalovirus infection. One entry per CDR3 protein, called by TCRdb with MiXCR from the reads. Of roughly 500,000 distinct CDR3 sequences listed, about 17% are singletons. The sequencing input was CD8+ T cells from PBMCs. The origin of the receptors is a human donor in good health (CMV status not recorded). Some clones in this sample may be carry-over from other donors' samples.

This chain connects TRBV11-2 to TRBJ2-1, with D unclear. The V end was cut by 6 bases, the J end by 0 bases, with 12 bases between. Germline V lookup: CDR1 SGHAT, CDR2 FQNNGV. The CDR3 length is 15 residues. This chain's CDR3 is CASRYTESSYNEQFF. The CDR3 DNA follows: TGTGCCAGCAGATACACTGAGAGCTCCTACAATGAGCAGTTCTTC.

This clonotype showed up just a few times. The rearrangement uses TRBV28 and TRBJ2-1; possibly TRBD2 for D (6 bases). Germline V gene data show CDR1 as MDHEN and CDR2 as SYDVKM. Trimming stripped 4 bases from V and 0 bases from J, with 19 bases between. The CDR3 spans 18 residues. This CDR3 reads CASSWGPRTMSSYNEQFF. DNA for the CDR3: TGTGCCAGCAGTTGGGGACCTAGGACTATGAGCTCCTACAATGAGCAGTTCTTC.

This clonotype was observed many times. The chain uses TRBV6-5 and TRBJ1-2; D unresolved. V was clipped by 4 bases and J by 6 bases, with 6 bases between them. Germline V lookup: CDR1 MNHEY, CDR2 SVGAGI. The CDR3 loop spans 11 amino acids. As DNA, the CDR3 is TGTGCCAGCAGTTCCACCGATGGCTACACCTTC. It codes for CASSSTDGYTF.

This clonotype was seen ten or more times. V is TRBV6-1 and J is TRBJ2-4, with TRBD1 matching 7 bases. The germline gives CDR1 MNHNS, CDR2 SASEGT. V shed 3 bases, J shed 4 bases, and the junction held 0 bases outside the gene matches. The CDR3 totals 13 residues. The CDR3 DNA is TGTGCCAGCAGTGAGGGACAGAAAAACATTCAGTACTTC. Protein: CASSEGQKNIQYF.

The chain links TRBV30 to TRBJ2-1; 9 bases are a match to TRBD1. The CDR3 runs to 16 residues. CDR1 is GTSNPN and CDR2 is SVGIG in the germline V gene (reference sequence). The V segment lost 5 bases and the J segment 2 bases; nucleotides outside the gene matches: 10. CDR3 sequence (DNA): TGTGCCTGGTTGCCCTCCGGGACAGGGCCCTACAATGAGCAGTTCTTC. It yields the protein CAWLPSGTGPYNEQFF.

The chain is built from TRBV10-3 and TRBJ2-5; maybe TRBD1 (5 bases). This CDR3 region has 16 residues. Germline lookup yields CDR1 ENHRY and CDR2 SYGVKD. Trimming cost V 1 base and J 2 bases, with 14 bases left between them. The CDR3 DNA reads TGTGCCATCAGTGAGTTTCGACAGCCTAAACAAGAGACCCAGTACTTC. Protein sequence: CAISEFRQPKQETQYF.

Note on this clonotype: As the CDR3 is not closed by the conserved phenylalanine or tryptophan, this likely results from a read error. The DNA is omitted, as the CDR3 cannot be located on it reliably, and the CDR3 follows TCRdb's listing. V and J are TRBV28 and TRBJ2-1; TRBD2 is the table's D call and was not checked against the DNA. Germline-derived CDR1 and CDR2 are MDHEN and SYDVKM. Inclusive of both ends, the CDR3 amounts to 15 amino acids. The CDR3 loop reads CDNSFRGLAGDEQLL.

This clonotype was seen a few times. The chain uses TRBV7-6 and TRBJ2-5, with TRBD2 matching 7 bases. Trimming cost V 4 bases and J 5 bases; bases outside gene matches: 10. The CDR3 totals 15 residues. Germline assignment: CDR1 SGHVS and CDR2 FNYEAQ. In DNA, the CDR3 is TGTGCCAGCAGCTCACTGGGGGGGTCCGGGGAGACCCAGTACTTC. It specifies CASSSLGGSGETQYF.

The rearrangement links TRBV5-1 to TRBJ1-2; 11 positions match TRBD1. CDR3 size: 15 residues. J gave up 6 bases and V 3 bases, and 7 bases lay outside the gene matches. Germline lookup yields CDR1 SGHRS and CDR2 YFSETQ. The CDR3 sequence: CASSWTGGARDGYTF. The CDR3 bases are TGCGCCAGCAGCTGGACAGGGGGCGCGAGGGATGGCTACACCTTC.

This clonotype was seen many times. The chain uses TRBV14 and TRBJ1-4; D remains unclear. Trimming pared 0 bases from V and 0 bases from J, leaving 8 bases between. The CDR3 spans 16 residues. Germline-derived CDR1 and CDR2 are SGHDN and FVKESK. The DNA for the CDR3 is TGTGCCAGCAGCCAAGATTACAGTGCAACTAATGAAAAACTGTTTTTT. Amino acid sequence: CASSQDYSATNEKLFF.

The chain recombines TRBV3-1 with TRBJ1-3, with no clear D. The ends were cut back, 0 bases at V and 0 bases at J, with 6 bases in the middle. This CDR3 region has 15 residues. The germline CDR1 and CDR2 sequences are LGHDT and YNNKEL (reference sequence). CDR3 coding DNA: TGTGCCAGCAGCCAAGACATAAGCTCTGGAAACACCATATATTTT. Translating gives CASSQDISSGNTIYF.

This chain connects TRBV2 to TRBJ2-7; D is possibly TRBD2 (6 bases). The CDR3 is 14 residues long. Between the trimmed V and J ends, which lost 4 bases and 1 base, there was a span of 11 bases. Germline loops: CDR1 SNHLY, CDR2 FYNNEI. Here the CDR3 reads CASSGGDFSYEQYF. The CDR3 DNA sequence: TGTGCCAGCAGTGGAGGGGACTTTTCCTACGAGCAGTACTTC.

In DNA form, the CDR3 reads TGTGCCAGCAGCCCCTTGACAGGGGCCGGCGAAAAACTGTTTTTT. It yields the protein CASSPLTGAGEKLFF. The rearrangement uses TRBV7-9 and TRBJ1-4; 8 bases align to TRBD1. V dropped 5 bases and J dropped 8; count of bases not matched to a gene: 10. From germline, CDR1 is SEHNR and CDR2 FQNEAQ (reference sequence). The CDR3 is made up of 15 amino acids.

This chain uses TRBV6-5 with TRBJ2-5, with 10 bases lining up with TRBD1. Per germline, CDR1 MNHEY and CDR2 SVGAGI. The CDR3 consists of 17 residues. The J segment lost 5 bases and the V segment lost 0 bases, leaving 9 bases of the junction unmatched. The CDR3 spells CASSYSGTGVSEETQYF. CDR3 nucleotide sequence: TGTGCCAGCAGTTACTCCGGGACAGGGGTGTCGGAGGAGACCCAGTACTTC.

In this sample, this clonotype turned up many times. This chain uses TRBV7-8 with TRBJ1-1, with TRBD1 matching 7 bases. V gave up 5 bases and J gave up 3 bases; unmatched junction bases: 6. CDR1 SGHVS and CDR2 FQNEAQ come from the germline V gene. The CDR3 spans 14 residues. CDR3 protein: CASSQRRGDTEAFF. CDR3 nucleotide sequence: TGTGCCAGCAGCCAACGCAGGGGGGACACTGAAGCTTTCTTT.

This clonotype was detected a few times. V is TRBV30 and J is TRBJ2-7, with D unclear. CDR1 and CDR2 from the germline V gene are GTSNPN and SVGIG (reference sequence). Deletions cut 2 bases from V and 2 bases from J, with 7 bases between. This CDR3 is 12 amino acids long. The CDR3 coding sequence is TGTGCCTGGAGTCCCGTAGCCTACGAGCAGTACTTC. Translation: CAWSPVAYEQYF.

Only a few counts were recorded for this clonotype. CDR3 in amino acids: CSVVAGNTEAFF. The CDR3 region has the DNA TGCAGCGTTGTGGCTGGGAACACTGAAGCTTTCTTT. This chain joins TRBV29-1 and TRBJ1-1; no clear D. This CDR3 spans 12 amino acids. Trimming removed 4 bases at V and 1 base at J, with 7 bases between. Germline loops: CDR1 SQVTM, CDR2 ANQGSEA.

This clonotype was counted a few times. The CDR3 sequence: CASRPLTRGNQPQHF. The CDR3 nucleotides are TGTGCCAGCAGGCCCCTTACAAGGGGCAATCAGCCCCAGCATTTT. V gene TRBV28 combines with J gene TRBJ1-5, with no clear D. Trimming left V 6 bases short and J 2 bases short, with 14 bases between. Looked up from germline, CDR1 is MDHEN and CDR2 is SYDVKM. CDR3 length equals 15 residues.

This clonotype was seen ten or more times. The CDR3 protein is CASSLGGVNSPLHF. CDR3 sequence (DNA): TGTGCCAGCAGTTTAGGAGGGGTCAATTCACCCCTCCACTTT. This chain uses TRBV27 with TRBJ1-6, with D tentatively TRBD1 (5 bases). The CDR3 loop spans 14 amino acids. V was clipped by 2 bases and J by 7 bases, with 9 bases between them. CDR1 and CDR2 (germline): MNHEY, SMNVEV (reference sequence).

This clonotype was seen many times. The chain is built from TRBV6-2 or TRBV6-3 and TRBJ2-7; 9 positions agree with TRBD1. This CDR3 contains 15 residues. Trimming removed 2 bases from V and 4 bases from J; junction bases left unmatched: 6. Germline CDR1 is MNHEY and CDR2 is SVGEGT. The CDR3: CASSYAGQGMYEQYF. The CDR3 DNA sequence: TGTGCCAGCAGTTACGCGGGACAGGGTATGTACGAGCAGTACTTC.

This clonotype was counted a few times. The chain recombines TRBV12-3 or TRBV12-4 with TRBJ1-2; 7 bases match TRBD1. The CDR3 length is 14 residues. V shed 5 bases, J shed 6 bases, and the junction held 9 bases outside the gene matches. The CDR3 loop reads CASSPRQGGNGYTF. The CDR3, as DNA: TGTGCCAGCAGTCCCAGACAGGGTGGGAATGGCTACACCTTC.

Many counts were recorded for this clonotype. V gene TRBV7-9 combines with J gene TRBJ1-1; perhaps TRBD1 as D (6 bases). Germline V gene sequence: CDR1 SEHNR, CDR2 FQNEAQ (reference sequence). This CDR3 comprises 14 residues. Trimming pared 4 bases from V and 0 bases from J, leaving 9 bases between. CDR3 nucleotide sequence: TGTGCCAGCAGCTGGACAGCCTTGAACACTGAAGCTTTCTTT. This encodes CASSWTALNTEAFF.

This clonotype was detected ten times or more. The CDR3 region has the DNA TGTGCCAGCAGCCTGGGGAAGAATCAGCCCCAGCATTTT. Protein: CASSLGKNQPQHF. The chain recombines TRBV7-9 with TRBJ1-5; D gene ambiguous. Germline loops: CDR1 SEHNR, CDR2 FQNEAQ (reference sequence). This CDR3 has 13 amino acids. The germline V and J ends were trimmed by 5 bases and 4 bases, with 9 bases remaining between them.

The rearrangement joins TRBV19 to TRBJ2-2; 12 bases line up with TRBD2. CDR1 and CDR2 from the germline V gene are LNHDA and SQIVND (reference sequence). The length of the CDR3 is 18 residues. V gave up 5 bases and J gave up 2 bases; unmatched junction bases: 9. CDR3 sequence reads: CASSLGLAGSGNTGELFF. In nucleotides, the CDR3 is TGTGCCAGTAGTCTCGGACTAGCGGGAAGTGGAAACACCGGGGAGCTGTTTTTT.

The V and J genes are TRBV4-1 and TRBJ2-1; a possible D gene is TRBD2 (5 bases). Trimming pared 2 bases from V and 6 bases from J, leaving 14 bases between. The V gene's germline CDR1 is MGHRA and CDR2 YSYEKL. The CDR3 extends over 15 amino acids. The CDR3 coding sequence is TGCGCCAGCAGCCAACTCGGTTCGGGGATCAATGAGCAGTTCTTC. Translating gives CASSQLGSGINEQFF.

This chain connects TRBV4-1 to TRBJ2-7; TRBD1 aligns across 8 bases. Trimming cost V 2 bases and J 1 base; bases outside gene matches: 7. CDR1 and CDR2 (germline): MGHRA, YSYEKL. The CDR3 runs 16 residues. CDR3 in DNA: TGCGCCAGCAGCCAACGACAGGGGAGAGGATCCTACGAGCAGTACTTC. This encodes CASSQRQGRGSYEQYF.

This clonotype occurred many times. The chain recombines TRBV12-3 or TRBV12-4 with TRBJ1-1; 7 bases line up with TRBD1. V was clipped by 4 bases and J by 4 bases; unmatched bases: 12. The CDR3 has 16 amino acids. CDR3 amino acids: CASSSGGGAGGTEAFF. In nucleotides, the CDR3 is TGTGCCAGCAGTTCCGGAGGGGGGGCAGGGGGCACTGAAGCTTTCTTT.

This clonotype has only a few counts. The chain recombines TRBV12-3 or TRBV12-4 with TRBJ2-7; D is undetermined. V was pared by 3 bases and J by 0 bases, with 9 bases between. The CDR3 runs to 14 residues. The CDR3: CASSFAPSSYEQYF. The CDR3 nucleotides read TGTGCCAGCAGTTTCGCCCCTAGCTCCTACGAGCAGTACTTC.

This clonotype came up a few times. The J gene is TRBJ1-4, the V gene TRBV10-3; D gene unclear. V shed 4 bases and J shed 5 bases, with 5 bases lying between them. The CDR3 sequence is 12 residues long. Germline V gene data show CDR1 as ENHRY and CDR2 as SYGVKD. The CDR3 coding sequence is TGTGCCATCAGTGCCAGCAATGAAAAACTGTTTTTT. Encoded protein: CAISASNEKLFF.